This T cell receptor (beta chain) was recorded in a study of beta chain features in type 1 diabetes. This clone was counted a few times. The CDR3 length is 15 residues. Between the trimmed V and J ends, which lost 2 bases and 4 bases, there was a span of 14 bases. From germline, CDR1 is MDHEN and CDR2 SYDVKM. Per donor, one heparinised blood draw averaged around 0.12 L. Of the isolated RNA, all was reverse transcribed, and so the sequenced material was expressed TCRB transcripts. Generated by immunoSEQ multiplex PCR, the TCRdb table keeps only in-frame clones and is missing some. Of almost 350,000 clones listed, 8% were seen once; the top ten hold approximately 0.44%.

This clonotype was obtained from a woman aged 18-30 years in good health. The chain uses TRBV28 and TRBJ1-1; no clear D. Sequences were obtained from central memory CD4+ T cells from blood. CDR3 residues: CASSLALVRGTEAFF. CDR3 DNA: TGTGCCAGCAGTTTAGCCCTCGTCCGGGGCACTGAAGCTTTCTTT.